This T cell receptor (beta chain) was sequenced in a study of shared clonotypes between healthy human individuals. On the study more broadly: Three plates were used per donor for CD4 naive, three for CD4 memory, two for CD8 naive and one for CD8 memory.

The sorted-subset replicate PCRs were given around 200 ng DNA, which is roughly 30,000 T cell genomes. The method was immunoSEQ multiplex PCR; TCRdb's version includes in-frame clones alone and lacks a portion of them. The repertoire includes roughly 590,000 clones, about 95% of them detected once, and around 0.097% sits in the top ten. Terminally differentiated effector memory CD45RA+ cells were excluded from the naive CD8 cells, which were CD45RO-negative and positively selected for CCR7. General observations from the study: Tissue TCR repertoires likely differ from these blood-only repertoires.

Notes on this clone: What it binds is unknown.

The sequenced material came from naive CD8+ T cells sorted from blood. This TCR came from a woman in her thirties in good health.

The CDR3 is CASSQDRAGSYEQYF. CDR3 DNA sequence: TGTGCCAGCAGCCAAGATCGGGCGGGGTCCTACGAGCAGTACTTC. The V gene is TRBV4-2, the J gene TRBJ2-5, with TRBD2 as a possible D gene (6 bases). The DNA end favors TRBJ2-7, so the J call may be wrong. Germline CDR1 and CDR2: LGHNA and YNFKEQ. The CDR3 runs to 15 residues.